These 13 T cell receptor beta chains were all obtained from the same sample, sequenced in a study of blood T cell repertoires in COVID-19 (dated by TCRdb to about 2020). Preparation of the library involved the immunoSEQ multiplex PCR assay. The source is immuneACCESS, and TCRdb retained only in-frame sequences with V and J called. Part of the clones is not carried over; for the studies checked, unresolved V genes explain less than half of this, and the remainder is unexplained. Here the sample has fewer than 250,000 clones; 70% to 90% occur a single time. Over 9.5% of the sample goes to the ten largest clones. Sequenced material: peripheral blood. Source of these receptors: a woman of 80 years or more with acute or convalescent COVID-19.

This chain uses TRBV19 with TRBJ1-1; TRBD1 agrees at 8 bases. The CDR3 covers 17 residues. CDR1 is LNHDA, CDR2 SQIVND, per germline (reference sequence). V lost 5 bases and J lost 1; bases outside the gene matches: 12. In nucleotides, the CDR3 is TGTGCCAGTAGTCCTCTCCTCGGACAGGGCTCGAACACTGAAGCTTTCTTT. This gives the protein CASSPLLGQGSNTEAFF.

This clone was recorded a few times. The chain combines TRBV10-3 with TRBJ1-3, with D hard to call. The V end lost 3 bases, the J end lost 4 bases, and 4 bases lay between the germline ends. CDR3 length equals 12 residues. Germline lookup yields CDR1 ENHRY and CDR2 SYGVKD. CDR3 DNA sequence: TGTGCCATCAGTGATCAGGGAAACACCATATATTTT. Translating it yields CAISDQGNTIYF.

This clone was detected a few times. The chain has TRBV10-1 and TRBJ1-2, with 9 bases identical to TRBD1. The V gene end was trimmed by 4 bases and the J gene end by 8 bases; junction bases not matched to a gene: 5. Germline-derived CDR1 and CDR2 are WNHNN and SYGVQD (reference sequence). The length of the CDR3 is 13 residues. DNA for the CDR3: TGCGCCAGCAGTGCGGGACAGGGATACGGCTACACCTTC. Protein: CASSAGQGYGYTF.

The CDR3 loop is CASSNGQGASTEAFF. CDR3 in DNA: TGCGCCAGCAGCAACGGACAGGGGGCATCCACTGAAGCTTTCTTT. The chain employs TRBV5-1 and TRBJ1-1; 11 bases fit TRBD1. Germline values: CDR1 SGHRS, CDR2 YFSETQ. CDR3 length equals 15 residues. Trimming took 4 bases from V and 4 from J; bases not matched to a gene: 6.

V is TRBV20-1 and J is TRBJ2-7; unclear D gene. Trimming cost V 6 bases and J 2 bases, with 8 bases left between them. The CDR3 extends over 11 amino acids. In germline, CDR1 is DFQATT, CDR2 SNEGSKA (reference sequence). This chain's CDR3 is CSARNTYEQYF. The CDR3 DNA reads TGCAGTGCCAGGAATACCTACGAGCAGTACTTC.

The chain recombines TRBV5-4 with TRBJ1-5; D gene uncertain. The CDR3 covers 13 residues. Germline CDR1 and CDR2: SGHNT and YYREEE (reference sequence). The V and J ends lost 0 bases and 6 bases respectively, with 7 bases between them. Here the CDR3 reads CASSLDSGQPQHF. CDR3 nucleotides: TGTGCCAGCAGCTTGGACAGTGGTCAGCCCCAGCATTTT.

The chain is built from TRBV29-1 and TRBJ2-1; 7 bases agree with TRBD1. V lost 6 bases, J lost 1 base, and 12 bases stayed unmatched. The CDR3 consists of 16 residues. Per the germline V gene, CDR1 is SQVTM and CDR2 is ANQGSEA. The chain's CDR3 is CSVGMGQFSSYNEQFF. For the CDR3, the DNA is TGCAGCGTGGGCATGGGACAGTTCTCATCCTACAATGAGCAGTTCTTC.

CDR3 DNA: TGTGCCAGCAGTTACGGCCAGCGGGAGACCCAGTACTTC. Translating gives CASSYGQRETQYF. The gene calls are TRBV6-2 or TRBV6-3 and TRBJ2-5, with TRBD2 as a possible D gene (5 bases). The germline V and J ends were trimmed by 2 bases and 5 bases, with 9 bases remaining between them. The CDR3 totals 13 residues. Germline V gene sequence: CDR1 MNHEY, CDR2 SVGEGT.

The genes are TRBV7-2 and TRBJ2-3; 8 nucleotides align to TRBD2. The V gene end was trimmed by 1 base and the J gene end by 2 bases; junction bases not matched to a gene: 5. The germline V gene encodes CDR1 SGHTA and CDR2 FQGNSA. The CDR3 runs 16 residues. In DNA, the CDR3 is TGTGCCAGCAGCTTAGAATCGCGGGGGGACACAGATACGCAGTATTTT. Protein: CASSLESRGDTDTQYF.

This clone was seen repeatedly, ten times or more. In nucleotides, the CDR3 is TGTGCCATCAGTGGACCCACAGGGGGCAGTGACAATGAGCAGTTCTTC. Protein product: CAISGPTGGSDNEQFF. The J gene is TRBJ2-1, the V gene TRBV10-3, with 9 bases lining up with TRBD1. CDR3 length: 16 residues. V trimming: 4 bases; J trimming: 5 bases; junction bases outside the gene matches: 9. Germline CDR1 reads ENHRY; CDR2 reads SYGVKD.

V is TRBV4-1 and J is TRBJ2-3; the match to TRBD2 covers 9 bases. In germline, CDR1 is MGHRA, CDR2 YSYEKL. CDR3 length equals 15 residues. V shed 0 bases, J shed 6 bases, and the junction held 4 bases outside the gene matches. The CDR3 region has the DNA TGCGCCAGCAGCCAAGAGCGGGGGGGGGTCGATACGCAGTATTTT. Protein product: CASSQERGGVDTQYF.

The CDR3 is CASSLYDGGVTEAFF. CDR3 DNA sequence: TGTGCCAGCAGTTTATACGACGGAGGGGTTACTGAAGCTTTCTTT. This rearrangement joins TRBV27 to TRBJ1-1; D is possibly TRBD1 (5 bases). Trimming cost V 1 base and J 5 bases, with 14 bases left between them. The CDR3 is 15 amino acids. CDR1 and CDR2 from the germline V gene are MNHEY and SMNVEV (reference sequence).

This clone was recorded once. This chain joins TRBV3-1 (or the pseudogene TRBV3-2) and TRBJ1-1, with D uncertain. CDR1 is LGHDT and CDR2 is YNNKEL in the germline V gene (reference sequence). This CDR3 has 14 residues. V was clipped by 0 bases and J by 2 bases, with 7 bases between them. The CDR3 DNA reads TGTGCCAGCAGCCAAGATGCAGGAAACACTGAAGCTTTCTTT. Its translation: CASSQDAGNTEAFF.